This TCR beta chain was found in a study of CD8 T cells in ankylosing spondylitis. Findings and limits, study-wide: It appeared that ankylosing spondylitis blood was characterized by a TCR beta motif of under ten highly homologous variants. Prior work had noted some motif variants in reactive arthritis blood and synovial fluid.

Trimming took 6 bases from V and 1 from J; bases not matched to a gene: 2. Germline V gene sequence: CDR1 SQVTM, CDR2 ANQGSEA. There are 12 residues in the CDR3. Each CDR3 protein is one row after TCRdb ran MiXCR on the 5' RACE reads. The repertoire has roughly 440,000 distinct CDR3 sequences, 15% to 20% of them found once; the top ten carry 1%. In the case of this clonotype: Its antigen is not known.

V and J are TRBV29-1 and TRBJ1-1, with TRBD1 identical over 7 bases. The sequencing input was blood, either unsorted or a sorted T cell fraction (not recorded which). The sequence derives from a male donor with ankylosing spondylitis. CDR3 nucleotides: TGCAGCGTGGACAGGAGGAACACTGAAGCTTTCTTT. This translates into CSVDRRNTEAFF. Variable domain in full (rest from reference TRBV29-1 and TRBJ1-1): SAVISQKPSRDICQRGTSLTIQCQVDSQVTMMFWYRQQPGQSLTLIATANQGSEATYESGFVIDKFPISRPNLTFSTLTVSNMSPEDSSIYLCSVDRRNTEAFFGQGTRLTVV.